This T cell receptor beta chain stems from a study of OX40 agonist ivuxolimab in advanced cancers. Background for the entire study: The costimulatory receptor OX40 (CD134) was targeted by ivuxolimab, a fully human IgG2 agonistic monoclonal antibody. Patients were allowed to have had prior anti-PD-1, anti-PD-L1 or anti-CTLA-4 therapy, and 30% to 40% of the dose-escalation patients had previously received checkpoint inhibitors. Partial responses were achieved by three dose-escalation patients, of whom one had hepatocellular carcinoma and two had cutaneous melanoma. The purpose of peripheral TCRbeta sequencing was to test whether ivuxolimab changed TCR sequence diversity and led to clonal T-cell expansion. Intravenous ivuxolimab was administered to patients every 2 weeks at six dose levels: 0.01, 0.1, 0.3, 1.5, 3 and 10 mg/kg. Of the 50 to 55 dose-escalation patients, hepatocellular carcinoma was present in about 20, melanoma in around 15, renal cell carcinoma in 9 and head and neck cancer in 9. The paper reports the monotherapy dose-escalation portion (N of about 54 patients) of the phase I ivuxolimab trial. The dose-escalation cohort was around 84% male with a mean age of roughly 62 years, ranging from roughly 23 to 79. The research as a whole found: In the 0.1-3.0 mg/kg groups, partial responders had among the lowest normalized peripheral clonal expansion, particularly in CD8+ T cells. Clonal expansion of both CD4+ and CD8+ blood T cells was observed from baseline to week 6 at doses 0.1 to 3.0 mg/kg. After ivuxolimab, CD8+ T cells had more expanded clones than CD4+ T cells on average. The antigen specificity of the peripheral T cells that underwent clonal expansion was not determined. Low levels of normalized T-cell clonal expansion were also seen in some nonresponding patients.

Comments on this clone: Its antigen target is currently unknown. Base qualities are not at hand, and no much larger clone is one base apart.

The trial excluded patients who had a history of autoimmune disease or were on systemic immunosuppression. Peripheral blood for TCR sequencing was drawn from every dose cohort at baseline, at cycle 4 day 1 and at cycle 7 day 1. Samples came from an open-label, multicenter, first-in-human phase I dose-escalation trial of ivuxolimab. The trial enrolled adults with locally advanced or metastatic head and neck squamous cell, hepatocellular, melanoma or renal cell carcinoma. Before TCR sequencing, CD4+ T cells and CD8+ T cells from peripheral blood were sorted into separate populations. To sequence the TCRbeta CDR3 region, genomic DNA was isolated from the sorted cells. The immunoSEQ Assay was used to sequence the TCRbeta CDR3 regions. TCRdb stores this immuneACCESS table with in-frame sequences only. Part of the clones is absent; in the studies checked, under half of the shortfall reflects unresolved V genes, and no reason is known for the rest. The sample records 60,000 to 75,000 clones, about 92% of which are singletons. The ten largest clones represent roughly 13% of the sample.

The sequence was obtained from an adult with an advanced solid tumor such as melanoma, head and neck, liver or kidney cancer. Source: CD4+ or CD8+ T cells sorted from blood, taken in a trial of the OX40 agonist ivuxolimab.

The bases are TGTGCCAGCACTAGGAGGGACACAGATACGCAGTATTTT. It is translated as CASTRRDTDTQYF. The chain joins TRBV27 to TRBJ2-3; TRBD2 is a possible D gene, resting on 6 matching bases. The CDR3 has 13 amino acids, counting the end cysteine and phenylalanine. Only the CDR3 DNA is retained, 39 bases long and in frame from the first base. CDR1 and CDR2 are drawn from the germline V gene (reference sequence): MNHEY, SMNVEV. Trimming costs V 7 bases and J 2 bases, and their ends lie 10 bases apart.